Presented here are 3 T cell receptor beta chains from one specimen sequenced in a study of T cell responses to AZD1222 COVID-19 vaccine. Sequenced by immunoSEQ multiplex PCR; TCRdb stores in-frame clones only, minus some. The sample yields about 100,000 clones, 90% seen once. This material consisted of peripheral blood, taken on day 0 of AZD1222 vaccination. The source is an adult in good health.

The J gene is TRBJ2-3, the V gene TRBV19; the match to TRBD1 covers 7 bases. The CDR3 is 14 residues long. Germline lookup yields CDR1 LNHDA and CDR2 SQIVND (reference sequence). Losses at the gene ends were 5 bases for V and 5 bases for J; bases not matched to a gene: 7. The CDR3 DNA follows: TGTGCCAGTAGTTGGGGACAGCCAATAGATACGCAGTATTTT. Translated: CASSWGQPIDTQYF.

V and J are TRBV7-4 and TRBJ1-5; D remains unclear. CDR3 length: 18 residues. Germline V gives CDR1 SGHVT, CDR2 SQSDAQ. V was trimmed by 0 bases and J by 2 bases, leaving 17 bases between them. CDR3: CASSLAYRTKSGNQPQHF. In nucleotides, the CDR3 is TGTGCCAGCAGCTTAGCCTATAGGACGAAGAGCGGCAATCAGCCCCAGCATTTT.

This chain links TRBV30 with TRBJ1-2; 11 nucleotides align to TRBD1. V shed 2 bases and J 5 bases; nucleotides not matched to a gene: 4. The CDR3 is 14 residues long. Germline CDR1 reads GTSNPN; CDR2 reads SVGIG (reference sequence). The CDR3 reads CAWSPDRGLYGYTF. CDR3 nucleotides: TGTGCCTGGAGTCCGGACAGGGGGCTGTATGGCTACACCTTC.